These 18 T cell receptor beta chains came from one sample sequenced in a study of cytotoxic CD8 clonotypes in ibrutinib-treated CLL. Only in-frame clones appear in the TCRdb table, and some are missing; sequencing was by immunoSEQ multiplex PCR. The data hold 110,000 to 150,000 clones, with 76% observed a single time. Sequences were derived from PBMCs, sampled after 24 months of ibrutinib treatment. The receptors shown here come from a human donor with chronic lymphocytic leukemia.

The V call is TRBV7-3, the J call TRBJ2-3; tentative D call: TRBD2 (5 bases). In germline, CDR1 is SGHTA, CDR2 FQGTGA. The V end lost 2 bases, the J end lost 4 bases, and 7 bases lay between the germline ends. The CDR3 contains 13 residues. In DNA, the CDR3 is TGTGCCAGCAGCTTAGCCGGGGCAGATACGCAGTATTTT. Residues: CASSLAGADTQYF.

The chain has TRBV19 and TRBJ1-1; no reliable D call. The CDR3 spans 15 residues. CDR1 LNHDA and CDR2 SQIVND come from the germline V gene (reference sequence). The V and J ends lost 1 base and 1 base respectively, with 10 bases between them. The chain's CDR3 is CASSIGRQANTEAFF. The CDR3 DNA reads TGTGCCAGTAGTATAGGGCGGCAGGCGAACACTGAAGCTTTCTTT. The full variable domain, in which reference TRBV19 and TRBJ1-1 provide the parts outside the CDR3, is DGGITQSPKYLFRKEGQNVTLSCEQNLNHDAMYWYRQDPGQGLRLIYYSQIVNDFQKGDIAEGYSVSREKKESFPLTVTSAQKNPTAFYLCASSIGRQANTEAFFGQGTRLTVV.

This chain connects TRBV10-3 to TRBJ1-2, with D unresolved. This CDR3 has 14 amino acids. Per the germline V gene, CDR1 is ENHRY and CDR2 is SYGVKD. Trimming left V 4 bases short and J 3 bases short, with 12 bases between. In DNA, the CDR3 is TGTGCCATCAGTGCGAGCGAGGTAGACTATGGCTACACCTTC. Its translation is CAISASEVDYGYTF.

Comments on this clone: Other nucleotide sequences in the sample specify the same CDR3. The V gene is TRBV18, the J gene TRBJ2-7, with a tentative D call TRBD2 (6 bases). V lost 6 bases and J lost 7, with 10 bases in between. CDR1 and CDR2 from the germline V gene are KGHSH and LQKENI. This CDR3 is built from 11 residues. The CDR3 sequence is CASSPGGEQYF. CDR3 nucleotides: TGTGCCAGCTCCCCTGGGGGGGAGCAGTACTTC.

This clone has only a few counts. J is TRBJ2-1 and V is TRBV7-2; 7 nucleotides align to TRBD2. J was trimmed by 2 bases and V by 5 bases; bases with no gene match: 9. The CDR3 spans 16 residues. Per germline, CDR1 SGHTA and CDR2 FQGNSA. Written as DNA, the CDR3 is TGTGCCAGCAGCCTAGTGGGAGGGAAGACCTACAATGAGCAGTTCTTC. It yields the protein CASSLVGGKTYNEQFF.

The chain links TRBV4-1 to TRBJ1-2; D is possibly TRBD1 (6 bases). V was pared by 1 base and J by 4 bases, with 16 bases between. CDR1 MGHRA and CDR2 YSYEKL come from the germline V gene. CDR3 length equals 16 residues. The CDR3, as DNA: TGCGCCAGCAGCCAAGGGTCCGCCAGGGGATCCTATGGCTACACCTTC. It specifies CASSQGSARGSYGYTF.

The chain uses TRBV20-1 and TRBJ1-4; no definite D call. From germline, CDR1 is DFQATT and CDR2 SNEGSKA (reference sequence). Trimming shortened V by 5 bases and J by 11 bases, and 12 bases separated the two germline ends. The CDR3 totals 11 residues. Here the CDR3 DNA reads TGCAGTGCTGCCTCCATACGGAAACTGTTTTTT. Amino acids: CSAASIRKLFF.

This clone was detected only a few times. This chain connects TRBV19 to TRBJ1-2; no clear D gene. The CDR3 is 12 residues long. From germline, CDR1 is LNHDA and CDR2 SQIVND (reference sequence). Between the trimmed V and J ends, which lost 3 bases and 4 bases, there was a span of 6 bases. The CDR3, as DNA: TGTGCCAGTAGTATGGCGCCCTATGGCTACACCTTC. Amino acid sequence: CASSMAPYGYTF.

This rearrangement joins TRBV5-4 to TRBJ1-3, with TRBD1 identical over 7 bases. V lost 4 bases to trimming and J lost 4 bases; unmatched junction nucleotides: 8. The CDR3 contains 15 residues. The V gene's germline CDR1 is SGHNT and CDR2 YYREEE (reference sequence). The DNA for the CDR3 is TGTGCCAGCAGCCCACAGACAGGGCCCGGAAACACCATATATTTT. It specifies CASSPQTGPGNTIYF.

The V gene is TRBV18, the J gene TRBJ1-1, with TRBD1 as a possible D gene (6 bases). CDR3 length equals 13 residues. Trimming left V 4 bases short and J 8 bases short, with 14 bases between. Germline CDR1 and CDR2: KGHSH and LQKENI. The CDR3 here is CASSLGAVGEAFF. The CDR3 DNA reads TGTGCCAGCTCACTGGGGGCCGTGGGGGAAGCTTTCTTT.

This clone occurred once. The rearrangement joins TRBV7-6 to TRBJ2-3; D unclear. Germline-derived CDR1 and CDR2 are SGHVS and FNYEAQ. V was clipped by 3 bases and J by 3 bases, with 4 bases between them. CDR3 length: 12 residues. The CDR3 bases are TGTGCCAGCAGCTTCGCGACAGATACGCAGTATTTT. It translates to CASSFATDTQYF.

J is TRBJ1-4 and V is TRBV15; weak D call: TRBD1 (5 bases). Germline lookup yields CDR1 LNHNV and CDR2 YYDKDF (reference sequence). The CDR3 totals 12 residues. With 1 base removed from V and 14 bases from J, the gap between germline ends came to 11 bases. DNA for the CDR3: TGTGCCACCAGCAGAGGACCCGGGACTCTGTTTTTT. This translates into CATSRGPGTLFF.

The chain joins TRBV6-6 to TRBJ1-3, with a possible D match to TRBD1 (5 bases). This CDR3 has 14 amino acids. The germline V gene encodes CDR1 MNHNY and CDR2 SVGAGI (reference sequence). The ends were cut back, 7 bases at V and 0 bases at J, with 10 bases in the middle. The CDR3 nucleotides read TGTGCCAGCATCCGGGGACTCTCTGGAAACACCATATATTTT. It yields the protein CASIRGLSGNTIYF.

This chain uses TRBV10-3 with TRBJ2-2; D might be TRBD1 (6 bases). V was trimmed by 1 base and J by 1 base, leaving 10 bases between them. This CDR3 spans 16 amino acids. Germline V gene sequence: CDR1 ENHRY, CDR2 SYGVKD. The CDR3 nucleotides are TGTGCCATCAGTGAGTTAGGGACAAAGAACACCGGGGAGCTGTTTTTT. It specifies CAISELGTKNTGELFF.

V usage is TRBV15 and J usage is TRBJ1-2; TRBD1 is a possible D gene (5 bases). This CDR3 region has 15 residues. CDR1 LNHNV and CDR2 YYDKDF come from the germline V gene (reference sequence). Deletions cut 3 bases from V and 8 bases from J, with 19 bases between. The CDR3 region is CATSRGPRDRWGYTF. The CDR3 nucleotides read TGTGCCACCAGCAGGGGCCCCCGGGACCGCTGGGGCTACACCTTC.

V usage is TRBV7-9 and J usage is TRBJ2-3; D ambiguous. V gave up 0 bases and J gave up 3 bases, with 4 bases separating them. The germline gives CDR1 SEHNR, CDR2 FQNEAQ (reference sequence). CDR3 length: 13 residues. This chain's CDR3 is CASSLAETDTQYF. As DNA, the CDR3 is TGTGCCAGCAGCTTAGCAGAAACAGATACGCAGTATTTT. Supplemented by reference TRBV7-9 and TRBJ2-3, the full variable domain reads DTGVSQNPRHKITKRGQNVTFRCDPISEHNRLYWYRQTLGQGPEFLTYFQNEAQLEKSRLLSDRFSAERPKGSFSTLEIQRTEQGDSAMYLCASSLAETDTQYFGPGTRLTVL.

The genes are TRBV28 and TRBJ1-1; the D is unclear. There are 13 residues in the CDR3. Per germline, CDR1 MDHEN and CDR2 SYDVKM. Between the trimmed V and J ends, which lost 7 bases and 2 bases, there was a span of 11 bases. CDR3 protein: CASTPRHNTEAFF. CDR3 sequence (DNA): TGTGCCAGCACCCCCCGACATAACACTGAAGCTTTCTTT.

In this sample, this clone turned up a few times. This chain uses TRBV19 with TRBJ1-6, with D unclear. Trimming stripped 10 bases from V and 7 bases from J, with 14 bases between. The length of the CDR3 is 13 residues. CDR1 LNHDA and CDR2 SQIVND come from the germline V gene (reference sequence). In nucleotides, the CDR3 is TGTGCCACAGAGGGCCAACAGAATTCACCCCTCCACTTT. It is translated as CATEGQQNSPLHF.